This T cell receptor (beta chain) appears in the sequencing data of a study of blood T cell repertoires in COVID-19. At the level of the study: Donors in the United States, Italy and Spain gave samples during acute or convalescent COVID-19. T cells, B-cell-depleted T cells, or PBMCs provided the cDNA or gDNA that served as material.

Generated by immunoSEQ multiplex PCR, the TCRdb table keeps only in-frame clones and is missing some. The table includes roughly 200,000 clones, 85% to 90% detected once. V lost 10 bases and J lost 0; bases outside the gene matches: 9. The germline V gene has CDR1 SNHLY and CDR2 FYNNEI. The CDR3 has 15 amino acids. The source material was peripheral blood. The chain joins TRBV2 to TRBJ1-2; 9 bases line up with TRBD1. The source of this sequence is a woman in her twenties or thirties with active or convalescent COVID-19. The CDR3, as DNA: TGTGCCACCCCGGGACAGGGACCTTCTAACTATGGCTACACCTTC. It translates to CATPGQGPSNYGYTF. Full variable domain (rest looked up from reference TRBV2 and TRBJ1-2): EPEVTQTPSHQVTQMGQEVILRCVPISNHLYFYWYRQILGQKVEFLVSFYNNEISEKSEIFDDQFSVERPDGSNFTLKIRSTKLEDSAMYFCATPGQGPSNYGYTFGSGTRLTVV.